These 15 T cell receptor beta chains were all obtained from the same sample, sequenced in a study of CD8 T cells in Susac syndrome. cDNA came from roughly 0.53 to 1 ug RNA primed by random hexamers. TCRdb analysed the immunoSEQ multiplex PCR reads with MiXCR anew, one entry per CDR3 protein. The sample lists about 160,000 distinct CDR3 sequences, roughly 93% occurring once. The sample comprised CD4+ T cells from PBMCs. These receptors were taken from a human donor in good health.

V usage is TRBV7-9 and J usage is TRBJ1-6; 7 positions agree with TRBD1. The CDR3 contains 14 residues. Trimming removed 5 bases from V and 6 bases from J; junction bases left unmatched: 4. In germline, CDR1 is SEHNR, CDR2 FQNEAQ (reference sequence). CDR3 protein: CASSRDSSNSPLHF. CDR3 sequence (DNA): TGTGCCAGCAGCAGGGACAGTTCTAATTCACCCCTCCACTTT.

This clonotype was found once. The chain has TRBV12-3 or TRBV12-4 and TRBJ1-5, with TRBD1 matching over 7 bases. With V trimmed by 5 bases and J by 2 bases, 6 bases remained unmatched. The CDR3 sequence is 15 residues long. CDR3 bases: TGTGCCAGCAGTCACAGGGGATTGGGCAATCAGCCCCAGCATTTT. As protein: CASSHRGLGNQPQHF.

V and J are TRBV10-3 and TRBJ2-3; D possibly corresponds to TRBD2 (6 bases). From germline, CDR1 is ENHRY and CDR2 SYGVKD. The CDR3 sequence is 13 residues long. Trimming took 7 bases from V and 5 from J, leaving 13 bases between them. The CDR3 nucleotides read TGTGCCATCACCGGGACTTCCCTAGATACGCAGTATTTT. It translates to CAITGTSLDTQYF.

The chain links TRBV30 to TRBJ2-7, with a possible D match to TRBD1 (5 bases). The CDR3 sequence is 11 residues long. In germline, CDR1 is GTSNPN, CDR2 SVGIG (reference sequence). With 5 bases removed from V and 4 bases from J, the gap between germline ends came to 9 bases. CDR3 DNA sequence: TGTGCCTGGGAAAACAGGTACGAGCAGTACTTC. Protein: CAWENRYEQYF.

V gene TRBV7-8 combines with J gene TRBJ2-1; possible D gene TRBD1, 6 bases. V gave up 4 bases and J gave up 10 bases, with 17 bases separating them. The germline gives CDR1 SGHVS, CDR2 FQNEAQ. The CDR3 spans 14 residues. The chain's CDR3 is CASSSISQGREQFF. The CDR3 nucleotides read TGTGCCAGCAGCTCTATCTCACAGGGTCGGGAGCAGTTCTTC. Filled out from reference TRBV7-8 and TRBJ2-1, the complete variable domain reads GAGVSQSPRYKVAKRGQDVALRCDPISGHVSLFWYQQALGQGPEFLTYFQNEAQLDKSGLPSDRFFAERPEGSVSTLKIQRTQQEDSAVYLCASSSISQGREQFFGPGTRLTVL.

The chain is built from TRBV2 and TRBJ1-4; D not resolved. From germline, CDR1 is SNHLY and CDR2 FYNNEI. There are 16 residues in the CDR3. Trimming left V 3 bases short and J 3 bases short, with 14 bases between. CDR3 amino acids: CASSDRSEVANEKLFF. In nucleotides, the CDR3 is TGTGCCAGCAGTGATCGGTCCGAGGTAGCTAATGAAAAACTGTTTTTT.

V is TRBV9 and J is TRBJ1-4; TRBD1 might be the D (5 bases). There are 14 residues in the CDR3. Germline V lookup: CDR1 SGDLS, CDR2 YYNGEE. The V end lost 0 bases, the J end lost 8 bases, and 11 bases lay between the germline ends. CDR3 amino acids: CASSVGGSGEKLFF. CDR3 nucleotide sequence: TGTGCCAGCAGCGTAGGAGGTTCAGGGGAAAAACTGTTTTTT.

The rearrangement uses TRBV29-1 and TRBJ2-5, with D maybe TRBD1 (5 bases). V dropped 7 bases and J dropped 5 bases, with 17 bases sitting between them. The V gene's germline CDR1 is SQVTM and CDR2 ANQGSEA. The CDR3 totals 13 residues. The chain's CDR3 is CSAFPAGLETQYF. CDR3 in DNA: TGCAGCGCGTTTCCGGCAGGGCTGGAGACCCAGTACTTC. The entire variable domain, with the rest obtained from reference TRBV29-1 and TRBJ2-5, is as follows: SAVISQKPSRDICQRGTSLTIQCQVDSQVTMMFWYRQQPGQSLTLIATANQGSEATYESGFVIDKFPISRPNLTFSTLTVSNMSPEDSSIYLCSAFPAGLETQYFGPGTRLLVL.

The CDR3 sequence is CASSWGQGALAGYTF. CDR3 sequence (DNA): TGCGCCAGCAGCTGGGGACAGGGGGCGCTTGCTGGCTACACCTTC. This chain joins TRBV5-1 and TRBJ1-2; 12 bases map to TRBD1. The V gene end was trimmed by 3 bases and the J gene end by 7 bases; junction bases not matched to a gene: 7. Germline V lookup: CDR1 SGHRS, CDR2 YFSETQ. This CDR3 contains 15 residues.

V is TRBV12-5 and J is TRBJ1-1; D is uncertain. Trimming took off 5 bases at V and 5 bases at J, with 15 bases between the two ends. The CDR3 is 14 residues long. The germline gives CDR1 LGHNT, CDR2 FRNRAP. CDR3 sequence reads: CASGPPAGLTEAFF. CDR3 coding DNA: TGTGCTAGTGGTCCTCCGGCCGGGCTGACTGAAGCTTTCTTT.

The rearrangement links TRBV20-1 to TRBJ2-4; D gene unclear. V lost 5 bases and J lost 0, with 11 bases in between. Germline values: CDR1 DFQATT, CDR2 SNEGSKA (reference sequence). The CDR3 is 14 residues long. CDR3 nucleotide sequence: TGCAGTGCTTCTTTGACGGTAGCCAAAAACATTCAGTACTTC. Protein sequence: CSASLTVAKNIQYF.

The rearrangement uses TRBV5-1 and TRBJ1-6; TRBD1 might be the D (6 bases). V was trimmed by 4 bases and J by 7 bases, leaving 15 bases between them. The CDR3 is made up of 15 amino acids. Germline CDR1 SGHRS, CDR2 YFSETQ. The CDR3 loop reads CASSGDPGANSPLHF. CDR3 DNA sequence: TGCGCCAGCAGCGGCGATCCGGGGGCGAATTCACCCCTCCACTTT. The full variable domain, in which reference TRBV5-1 and TRBJ1-6 provide the parts outside the CDR3, is KAGVTQTPRYLIKTRGQQVTLSCSPISGHRSVSWYQQTPGQGLQFLFEYFSETQRNKGNFPGRFSGRQFSNSRSEMNVSTLELGDSALYLCASSGDPGANSPLHFGNGTRLTVT.

This clonotype turned up a few times. The chain joins TRBV6-1 to TRBJ2-4; TRBD2 aligns across 14 bases. Germline CDR1 is MNHNS and CDR2 is SASEGT. Trimming removed 6 bases from V and 9 bases from J; junction bases left unmatched: 7. The CDR3 is 15 amino acids. The CDR3 spells CASSAGTSGGTIQYF. The CDR3 DNA sequence: TGTGCCAGCAGCGCCGGGACTAGCGGGGGAACCATTCAGTACTTC.

The gene calls are TRBV6-2 or TRBV6-3 and TRBJ2-3; D is uncertain. The CDR3 has 14 residues. Looked up from germline, CDR1 is MNHEY and CDR2 is SVGEGT. V was trimmed by 5 bases and J by 8 bases, leaving 17 bases between them. CDR3 sequence (DNA): TGTGCCAGCAGTCAATCCACAAAGGGTGGTACGCAGTATTTT. Translated: CASSQSTKGGTQYF.

The CDR3 protein is CASSLDRDTQYF. CDR3 nucleotide sequence: TGCGCCAGCAGCTTGGACAGGGATACGCAGTATTTT. The rearrangement joins TRBV5-1 to TRBJ2-3, with D perhaps matching TRBD1 (5 bases). V shed 0 bases and J shed 6 bases, with 5 bases lying between them. The CDR3 loop spans 12 amino acids. From germline, CDR1 is SGHRS and CDR2 YFSETQ.